Following are 5 T cell receptor beta chains from one sample sequenced in a study of cytomegalovirus exposure and HLA in healthy donors (dated by TCRdb to about 2017). Libraries were made using the immunoSEQ multiplex PCR assay. A mixture of 60 forward primers for TCR Vbeta segments and 13 reverse primers for TCR Jbeta segments was used in the multiplex PCR. TCRdb took over this immuneACCESS table, retaining in-frame rearrangements with V and J assigned. Such tables are incomplete; in checked studies, under half of the missing clones stem from an unresolved V gene, and the remainder is unexplained. The sample includes around 160,000 clones, with 70% to 80% observed a single time. The ten largest clones represent roughly 10% of the sample. The material sequenced was PBMCs. The receptors come from a man aged 18-30 years in good health and CMV-seropositive.

This clone was observed once. The V and J genes are TRBV2 and TRBJ1-4, with 8 bases fitting TRBD1. J was trimmed by 8 bases and V by 6 bases; bases with no gene match: 11. CDR3 length equals 15 residues. Germline assignment: CDR1 SNHLY and CDR2 FYNNEI. The CDR3 sequence is CASRSDRVLREKLFF. The CDR3 coding sequence is TGTGCCAGCAGGTCGGACAGGGTTCTGAGGGAAAAACTGTTTTTT.

The rearrangement joins TRBV2 to TRBJ2-1; D ambiguous. The ends were cut back, 6 bases at V and 0 bases at J, with 12 bases in the middle. CDR1 and CDR2 from the germline V gene are SNHLY and FYNNEI. The CDR3 consists of 15 residues. The CDR3 coding sequence is TGTGCCAGCAGCCTGGCAGGTTACTCCTACAATGAGCAGTTCTTC. Protein product: CASSLAGYSYNEQFF.

This chain uses TRBV5-6 with TRBJ1-4; 12 bases align to TRBD1. The CDR3 contains 16 residues. J lost 14 bases, V lost 2 bases, and 13 bases had no gene match. Looked up from germline, CDR1 is SGHDT and CDR2 is YYEEEE. The CDR3 DNA sequence: TGTGCCAGCAGCTTATTCGGGACAGGGGGCTTCTTCCGGCTGTTTTTT. Amino acid sequence: CASSLFGTGGFFRLFF.

The chain carries TRBV19 and TRBJ2-7; maybe TRBD2 (5 bases). Trimming removed 4 bases at V and 0 bases at J, with 10 bases between. CDR1 and CDR2 (germline): LNHDA, SQIVND (reference sequence). The CDR3 length is 14 residues. Here the CDR3 DNA reads TGTGCCAGTAGTAAGAGAGGGAACTCCTACGAGCAGTACTTC. Protein sequence: CASSKRGNSYEQYF.

The sample holds one count of this clone. The J gene is TRBJ1-1, the V gene TRBV28, with 8 bases that match TRBD1. Germline CDR1 reads MDHEN; CDR2 reads SYDVKM. The CDR3 spans 17 residues. Trimming cost V 2 bases and J 1 base; bases outside gene matches: 9. This CDR3 reads CASSLVQGASENTEAFF. In nucleotides, the CDR3 is TGTGCCAGCAGTTTAGTTCAGGGGGCTTCAGAGAACACTGAAGCTTTCTTT.